This entry describes one TCR beta chain. Antigen specificity is unknown. This specimen belongs to a study of vaccination effects on CD4 cells after COVID-19. Study at large: Samples came from a couple of convalescent patients 16 days and one week before vaccination.

Germline lookup yields CDR1 SGHTA and CDR2 FQGTGA. V trimming: 5 bases; J trimming: 4 bases; junction bases outside the gene matches: 12. CDR3 length: 17 amino acids. TCRdb keeps only in-frame clones here, not all; method: immunoSEQ multiplex PCR. The sample records 55,000 to 90,000 clones, about 69% being singletons. Antigen-specific CD4+ T cells were expanded (with viral peptide pools) by the ViraFEST assay ahead of sequencing. Subsequent to roughly 9 days of culture, CD4+ T cells were isolated. The person had PCR-confirmed SARS-CoV-2 infection between March and December 2020. The starting material was CD4+ T cells from PBMCs cultured with HIV peptides, obtained before COVID-19 vaccination. Subset reported: HIV-1 Nef peptide pool negative control/reference culture. The chain has TRBV7-3 and TRBJ2-1; TRBD2 agrees at 9 bases. The receptor was isolated from a human donor who had a prior SARS-CoV-2 infection. The chain's CDR3 is CASSERGGSGGYNEQFF. The CDR3 DNA reads as TGTGCCAGCAGCGAACGGGGGGGTAGCGGGGGTTACAATGAGCAGTTCTTC.